Following are 32 T cell receptor beta chains from one sample sequenced in a study of blood T cell repertoires in COVID-19 (dated by TCRdb to 2018 to 2020). The library was made by the immunoSEQ multiplex PCR assay. Not all clones reach the TCRdb copy of this immuneACCESS table, which keeps in-frame sequences only. Checked studies attribute under half of the gap to unresolved V genes and leave the rest unexplained. The sample profile shows some 270,000 clones; 80% to 90% of them were found once. More than 4% of the sample rests with the top ten. Material: PBMCs or T cells enriched from blood (not recorded which). The source is a woman in her 30s who had recovered from COVID-19.

The chain joins TRBV7-6 to TRBJ1-2, with 8 nucleotides matching TRBD1. The CDR3 consists of 15 residues. V shed 4 bases, J shed 5 bases, and the junction held 9 bases outside the gene matches. From germline, CDR1 is SGHVS and CDR2 FNYEAQ. CDR3 bases: TGTGCCAGCAGCTCGCGGACAGGGTATTTATATGGCTACACCTTC. It is translated as CASSSRTGYLYGYTF.

The J gene is TRBJ2-1, the V gene TRBV25-1; 9 nucleotides agree with TRBD1. Germline CDR1 and CDR2: MGHDK and SYGVNS. This CDR3 has 17 amino acids. V was pared by 4 bases and J by 6 bases, with 13 bases of the junction left unmatched. The CDR3 DNA follows: TGTGCCAGCAGTGGAAGCCCGGGACAGGGTACGGGCAATGAGCAGTTCTTC. Amino acids: CASSGSPGQGTGNEQFF.

The chain combines TRBV29-1 with TRBJ1-4, with TRBD1 matching over 9 bases. CDR3 size: 14 residues. The germline CDR1 and CDR2 sequences are SQVTM and ANQGSEA. Trimming at V came to 6 bases and at J to 8 bases, leaving 10 bases not matched to a gene. The CDR3 nucleotides read TGCAGCGTAACAGGGACAGGGAAGAGCGAAAAACTGTTTTTT. Translating it yields CSVTGTGKSEKLFF.

The CDR3 nucleotides are TGCGCCAGCAGCTCCCTCCCCATAGCGGGGGGTTACAATGAGCAGTTCTTC. Protein: CASSSLPIAGGYNEQFF. The rearrangement joins TRBV5-1 to TRBJ2-1, with TRBD2 matching over 10 bases. Germline V gene lookup returns CDR1 SGHRS and CDR2 YFSETQ. The CDR3 is 17 amino acids. V shed 3 bases, J shed 4 bases, and the junction held 10 bases outside the gene matches. The full variable domain, completed using reference TRBV5-1 and TRBJ2-1, is KAGVTQTPRYLIKTRGQQVTLSCSPISGHRSVSWYQQTPGQGLQFLFEYFSETQRNKGNFPGRFSGRQFSNSRSEMNVSTLELGDSALYLCASSSLPIAGGYNEQFFGPGTRLTVL.

This clone was recorded only once. The gene calls are TRBV27 and TRBJ2-7; 9 nucleotides match TRBD2. Germline V gene data show CDR1 as MNHEY and CDR2 as SMNVEV (reference sequence). J gave up 0 bases and V 5 bases, and 8 bases lay outside the gene matches. This CDR3 region has 16 residues. Here the CDR3 DNA reads TGTGCCAGCAGTCACCGCAAAGCGGGAGGCTCCTACGAGCAGTACTTC. This encodes CASSHRKAGGSYEQYF.

The J gene is TRBJ2-5, the V gene TRBV4-1; the match to TRBD2 covers 12 bases. The CDR3 covers 19 residues. The ends lost 3 bases at V and 1 base at J; junction bases unmatched: 12. Germline-derived CDR1 and CDR2 are MGHRA and YSYEKL. CDR3 DNA: TGCGCCAGCAGCCATGTGGGCTTAGGACTAGCGGGATTCCAAGAGACCCAGTACTTC. Translating gives CASSHVGLGLAGFQETQYF.

This clone was detected only once. The V and J genes are TRBV29-1 and TRBJ2-7; 11 positions match TRBD1. The CDR3 length is 15 residues. J gave up 3 bases and V 3 bases, and 7 bases lay outside the gene matches. The V gene's germline CDR1 is SQVTM and CDR2 ANQGSEA. CDR3: CSVEGTGTGGYEQYF. DNA of the CDR3: TGCAGCGTTGAGGGGACCGGGACAGGGGGCTACGAGCAGTACTTC.

This chain uses TRBV10-3 with TRBJ1-1; maybe TRBD1 (5 bases). The CDR3 consists of 13 residues. Trimming cost V 10 bases and J 5 bases, with 17 bases left between them. Germline CDR1 reads ENHRY; CDR2 reads SYGVKD. The CDR3 bases are TGTGCCACCTCTTGGGGGGAAGGGACTGAAGCTTTCTTT. This translates into CATSWGEGTEAFF.

This chain links TRBV6-9 with TRBJ2-2, with D possibly being TRBD2 (5 bases). This CDR3 comprises 17 residues. Trimming removed 5 bases from V and 4 bases from J, with 20 bases in between. Germline V lookup: CDR1 MNHGY, CDR2 SVAAGI. The CDR3 DNA reads TGTGCCAGCAGTGCCGCCCCCGGGAAACCCTTCACCGGGGAGCTGTTTTTT. Translation: CASSAAPGKPFTGELFF.

This chain connects TRBV12-3 or TRBV12-4 to TRBJ2-1; 7 positions match TRBD1. This CDR3 comprises 13 residues. The ends lost 6 bases at V and 5 bases at J; junction bases unmatched: 4. Here the CDR3 reads CASSAGQDNEQFF. CDR3 in DNA: TGTGCCAGCAGCGCAGGACAGGACAATGAGCAGTTCTTC.

V is TRBV6-6 and J is TRBJ2-7; D is perhaps TRBD1 (6 bases). V lost 5 bases and J 3 bases, leaving 17 bases between the germline ends. This CDR3 is built from 15 residues. CDR1 and CDR2 from the germline V gene are MNHNY and SVGAGI (reference sequence). The CDR3 DNA is TGTGCCAGCAGTCTAACCGGGACAATGGGCTACGAGCAGTACTTC. This translates into CASSLTGTMGYEQYF.

The gene calls are TRBV24-1 and TRBJ2-3, with D perhaps TRBD1 (6 bases). The V end lost 2 bases, the J end lost 3 bases, and 17 bases lay between the germline ends. The CDR3 covers 17 residues. Germline CDR1 is KGHDR and CDR2 is SFDVKD. The CDR3 region has the DNA TGTGCCACCAGTGATTCGACGGACAGACCGTTTACAGATACGCAGTATTTT. Translation: CATSDSTDRPFTDTQYF.

The chain has TRBV2 and TRBJ2-7; 9 bases agree with TRBD1. The V segment lost 5 bases and the J segment 5 bases; nucleotides outside the gene matches: 7. CDR3 length: 14 residues. The germline V gene has CDR1 SNHLY and CDR2 FYNNEI. The CDR3 nucleotides read TGTGCCAGCAGTTTACGGACAGGGGTGGACGAGCAGTACTTC. Translating it yields CASSLRTGVDEQYF.

Only one count was recorded for this clone. The CDR3 is CASQRGGMWNTEAFF. For the CDR3, the DNA is TGTGCCAGTCAGCGGGGGGGGATGTGGAACACTGAAGCTTTCTTT. This chain uses TRBV19 with TRBJ1-1; a weak D match, TRBD1 (5 bases). The CDR3 is 15 amino acids. The germline gives CDR1 LNHDA, CDR2 SQIVND (reference sequence). V was clipped by 8 bases and J by 1 base, with 17 bases between them.

Concerning this clone itself: This sample includes further DNA sequences coding for the same CDR3. The chain joins TRBV15 to TRBJ2-1; TRBD2 matches at 9 bases. The V and J ends lost 0 bases and 7 bases, in that order; junction bases with no gene match: 4. This CDR3 is built from 15 residues. CDR1 and CDR2 from the germline V gene are LNHNV and YYDKDF (reference sequence). CDR3 sequence: CATSREAGGGNEQFF. DNA for the CDR3: TGTGCCACCAGCAGAGAGGCGGGAGGGGGTAATGAGCAGTTCTTC.

This clone occurred many times. This chain joins TRBV18 and TRBJ1-3; 11 positions agree with TRBD1. Looked up from germline, CDR1 is KGHSH and CDR2 is LQKENI. The CDR3 loop spans 17 amino acids. V shed 2 bases, J shed 2 bases, and the junction held 5 bases outside the gene matches. CDR3 loop: CASSPRTGGSAGNTIYF. For the CDR3, the DNA is TGTGCCAGCTCACCAAGGACAGGGGGCTCAGCTGGAAACACCATATATTTT.

The chain has TRBV4-1 and TRBJ1-4; no definite D call. Trimming shortened V by 2 bases and J by 4 bases, and 8 bases separated the two germline ends. Germline V gene lookup returns CDR1 MGHRA and CDR2 YSYEKL. The CDR3 is 14 amino acids. CDR3: CASSQPVNNEKLFF. The DNA of the CDR3 is TGCGCCAGCAGCCAACCCGTTAATAATGAAAAACTGTTTTTT.

The chain uses TRBV3-1 (or the pseudogene TRBV3-2) and TRBJ1-5, with a weak D call TRBD1 (6 bases). This CDR3 has 14 amino acids. V was cut by 0 bases and J by 9 bases, with 12 bases left in between. The germline gives CDR1 LGHDT, CDR2 YNNKEL (reference sequence). CDR3 DNA sequence: TGTGCCAGCAGCCAAGAAACAGGGTCAAGGCCCCAGCATTTT. It yields the protein CASSQETGSRPQHF.

This chain joins TRBV13 and TRBJ2-3; 16 nucleotides agree with TRBD2. Germline-derived CDR1 and CDR2 are PRHDT and FYEKMQ (reference sequence). V shed 5 bases, J shed 5 bases, and the junction held 7 bases outside the gene matches. This CDR3 contains 17 residues. For the CDR3, the DNA is TGTGCCAGCAGCACACCGGGACTAGCGGGGGGGATAGATACGCAGTATTTT. This gives the protein CASSTPGLAGGIDTQYF.

This chain joins TRBV1 and TRBJ2-4; no check of the table's D call, TRBD1, against the DNA was made. TRBV1 counts as a pseudogene. This CDR3 region has 15 residues. The DNA of the CDR3 is TGCACCAGCAGCCAAACAGGGGGCGCCAAAAACATTCAGTACTTC. It is translated as CTSSQTGGAKNIQYF.

V usage is TRBV27 and J usage is TRBJ2-7, with D possibly being TRBD1 (6 bases). The length of the CDR3 is 14 residues. V dropped 2 bases and J dropped 3 bases, with 11 bases sitting between them. CDR1 is MNHEY, CDR2 SMNVEV, per germline (reference sequence). Written as DNA, the CDR3 is TGTGCCAGCAGTTTAAATCACAGGGTCTACGAGCAGTACTTC. Its translation is CASSLNHRVYEQYF.

The chain employs TRBV7-9 and TRBJ1-5, with 8 bases that match TRBD1. There are 17 residues in the CDR3. Germline V CDR1 and CDR2: SEHNR, FQNEAQ (reference sequence). With 5 bases clipped from V and 0 bases from J, the junction kept 9 bases outside the gene matches. The CDR3 DNA follows: TGTGCCAGCAGCAAGGGGACAGGCTCCTATAGCAATCAGCCCCAGCATTTT. Translated: CASSKGTGSYSNQPQHF. The complete variable domain, with remaining parts taken from reference TRBV7-9 and TRBJ1-5, reads DTGVSQNPRHKITKRGQNVTFRCDPISEHNRLYWYRQTLGQGPEFLTYFQNEAQLEKSRLLSDRFSAERPKGSFSTLEIQRTEQGDSAMYLCASSKGTGSYSNQPQHFGDGTRLSIL.

This clone was recorded only once. This chain uses TRBV28 with TRBJ1-2; D not certain. Germline V gives CDR1 MDHEN, CDR2 SYDVKM. V was clipped by 7 bases and J by 8 bases, with 17 bases between them. This CDR3 has 13 amino acids. CDR3 sequence: CASTLLASRGYTF. CDR3 bases: TGTGCCAGCACTCTCCTAGCGTCCCGCGGCTACACCTTC.

V gene TRBV28 combines with J gene TRBJ1-1; D remains unclear. V lost 3 bases to trimming and J lost 0 bases, with 17 bases between them. The CDR3 has 17 residues. Germline values: CDR1 MDHEN, CDR2 SYDVKM. The CDR3 spells CASSFRVWERLNTEAFF. The CDR3 DNA reads TGTGCCAGCAGTTTTAGGGTCTGGGAGAGATTGAACACTGAAGCTTTCTTT.

The chain combines TRBV7-6 with TRBJ2-5; the D gene is possibly TRBD1 (6 bases). Germline-derived CDR1 and CDR2 are SGHVS and FNYEAQ. V lost 3 bases, J lost 2 bases, and 13 bases lay in between. CDR3 size: 15 residues. The CDR3 protein is CASSFRPDSQETQYF. DNA for the CDR3: TGTGCCAGCAGCTTTCGCCCGGACAGTCAAGAGACCCAGTACTTC.

This chain connects TRBV21-1 to TRBJ1-4; TRBD1, the table's D call, lacks a check against the DNA. TRBV21-1 is shown as a pseudogene. The CDR3 totals 15 residues. The CDR3 here is CASSKSLDSNEKLFF. CDR3 coding DNA: TGTGCCAGCAGCAAGTCCCTGGACAGTAATGAAAAACTGTTTTTT.

The chain couples TRBV6-6 to TRBJ2-7, with D hard to call. Germline CDR1 and CDR2: MNHNY and SVGAGI (reference sequence). Trimming pared 0 bases from V and 4 bases from J, leaving 7 bases between. This CDR3 is 13 amino acids long. The CDR3: CASSYSTLYEQYF. CDR3 sequence (DNA): TGTGCCAGCAGTTACTCGACTCTTTACGAGCAGTACTTC.

The chain carries TRBV14 and TRBJ2-1; 14 nucleotides align to TRBD2. CDR1 and CDR2 (germline): SGHDN, FVKESK. CDR3 length: 17 residues. V lost 2 bases, J lost 4 bases, and 4 bases stayed unmatched. The CDR3 sequence is CASSQMGLAGVYNEQFF. CDR3 DNA sequence: TGTGCCAGCAGCCAAATGGGACTAGCGGGAGTTTACAATGAGCAGTTCTTC.

This chain joins TRBV5-1 and TRBJ1-6, with 8 nucleotides matching TRBD1. The J segment lost 0 bases and the V segment lost 4 bases, leaving 15 bases of the junction unmatched. The CDR3 consists of 20 residues. From germline, CDR1 is SGHRS and CDR2 YFSETQ. The CDR3 loop is CASSPDLYGQGSSYNSPLHF. CDR3 sequence (DNA): TGCGCCAGCAGCCCTGACCTCTACGGACAGGGCAGCTCCTATAATTCACCCCTCCACTTT. The full variable domain, completed using reference TRBV5-1 and TRBJ1-6, is KAGVTQTPRYLIKTRGQQVTLSCSPISGHRSVSWYQQTPGQGLQFLFEYFSETQRNKGNFPGRFSGRQFSNSRSEMNVSTLELGDSALYLCASSPDLYGQGSSYNSPLHFGNGTRLTVT.

The rearrangement uses TRBV2 and TRBJ1-5; tentatively, D is TRBD1 (6 bases). The V and J ends lost 6 bases and 0 bases respectively, with 9 bases between them. From germline, CDR1 is SNHLY and CDR2 FYNNEI. The CDR3 has 14 amino acids. The CDR3 reads CASRRGISNQPQHF. In DNA, the CDR3 is TGTGCCAGCAGGAGGGGGATTAGCAATCAGCCCCAGCATTTT. Supplemented by reference TRBV2 and TRBJ1-5, the full variable domain reads EPEVTQTPSHQVTQMGQEVILRCVPISNHLYFYWYRQILGQKVEFLVSFYNNEISEKSEIFDDQFSVERPDGSNFTLKIRSTKLEDSAMYFCASRRGISNQPQHFGDGTRLSIL.

CDR3 in DNA: TGTGCCAGCAGCTTAGAGGCGGGAGGAAACACCATATATTTT. Protein product: CASSLEAGGNTIYF. The J gene is TRBJ1-3, the V gene TRBV7-9; the D is unclear. This CDR3 has 14 amino acids. CDR1 SEHNR and CDR2 FQNEAQ come from the germline V gene (reference sequence). Between the trimmed V and J ends, which lost 1 base and 4 bases, there was a span of 8 bases.

This sequence joins TRBV12-3 or TRBV12-4 and TRBJ2-7; D uncertain. The V end was cut by 7 bases, the J end by 7 bases, with 11 bases between. CDR3 length equals 11 residues. The CDR3 is CASTPPLEQYF. In nucleotides, the CDR3 is TGTGCCAGCACCCCCCCCCTGGAGCAGTACTTC.